The rows below give T cell receptor beta chains drawn from one sample of a study of technical replicates of blood from a handful of donors. Assay: immunoSEQ multiplex PCR; the TCRdb copy retains only in-frame clones and omits some. The sample yields about 84,000 clones, 85% to 95% seen once. Input material: T cells isolated from PBMCs. All receptors derive from a human donor in good health. CDR3s include the opening cysteine and the closing phenylalanine or tryptophan. D genes are given only for firm matches. The size of a clone is reported for some rows only, either as once, few or many, or as a class for expanded clones.

>-|TRBJ1-4|14|TRBV2|-
CASSVEGFYEKLFF
TGTGCCAGCAGTGTAGAGGGCTTTTATGAAAAACTGTTTTTT
>once|TRBJ1-6|14|TRBV9|-
CASSVGGTNSPLHF
TGTGCCAGCAGCGTAGGTGGCACCAATTCACCCCTCCACTTT
>-|TRBJ2-7|15|TRBV9|TRBD2
CASSVEAGGLGEQYF
TGTGCCAGCAGCGTAGAGGCGGGAGGGCTAGGCGAGCAGTACTTC
>-|TRBJ1-2|13|TRBV6-5|-
CASSSRDDYGYTF
TGTGCCAGCAGTTCCAGGGATGACTATGGCTACACCTTC
>-|TRBJ1-2|13|TRBV4-1|-
CASSHGREGGYTF
TGCGCCAGCAGCCACGGCAGGGAGGGAGGCTACACCTTC
>-|TRBJ2-1|12|TRBV27|TRBD1
CASSPGGREQFF
TGTGCCAGCAGTCCAGGGGGCCGCGAGCAGTTCTTC
>-|TRBJ2-5|15|TRBV19|-
CASSISGPPGETQYF
TGTGCCAGTAGTATATCAGGGCCCCCCGGGGAGACCCAGTACTTC
>-|TRBJ2-7|13|TRBV19|TRBD1
CASSTGQGIEQYF
TGTGCCAGTAGTACCGGACAGGGGATCGAGCAGTACTTC
>-|TRBJ1-4|13|TRBV2|-
CASSGTGRGKLFF
TGTGCCAGCAGTGGAACAGGACGAGGAAAACTGTTTTTT
>-|TRBJ2-7|12|TRBV5-1|-
CASSFDHREKYF
TGCGCCAGCAGCTTTGACCATCGGGAAAAGTACTTC
>-|TRBJ2-7|14|TRBV10-3|TRBD2
CAISLGTSGDEQYF
TGTGCCATCAGCCTCGGGACTAGCGGCGACGAGCAGTACTTC
>-|TRBJ2-5|13|TRBV6-5|-
CATYVYSQETQYF
TGTGCCACCTACGTGTACAGTCAAGAGACCCAGTACTTC
>-|TRBJ2-7|12|TRBV10-3|-
CAISESSYEQYF
TGTGCCATCAGTGAGTCTTCGTACGAGCAGTACTTC
>-|TRBJ1-2|11|TRBV15|-
CATRSRYGYTF
TGTGCCACCCGGAGCCGCTATGGCTACACCTTC
>-|TRBJ2-4|14|TRBV10-3|-
CAISAPGTENIQYF
TGTGCCATCAGTGCGCCCGGGACTGAAAACATTCAGTACTTC
>-|TRBJ2-7|17|TRBV11-2|-
CASSNPLGGAQKVEQYF
TGTGCCAGCAGCAACCCCCTAGGGGGGGCCCAAAAGGTGGAGCAGTACTTC
>-|TRBJ2-1|15|TRBV6-5|TRBD2
CASSQLAGRGNEQFF
TGTGCCAGCAGTCAACTAGCGGGGAGAGGGAATGAGCAGTTCTTC
>-|TRBJ1-3|15|TRBV4-1|-
CASSQAAGAGNTIYF
TGCGCCAGCAGCCAAGCGGCGGGGGCGGGAAACACCATATATTTT
>-|TRBJ2-1|15|TRBV6-5|-
CASSVNRDNYNEQFF
TGTGCCAGCAGTGTAAACCGGGACAACTACAATGAGCAGTTCTTC
>-|TRBJ2-7|15|TRBV7-9|TRBD1
CASRFRQGTQYEQYF
TGTGCCAGCAGATTCCGACAGGGTACCCAATACGAGCAGTACTTC
>-|TRBJ2-3|19|TRBV5-4|TRBD1
CASSLGSGQGLGGPDTQYF
TGTGCCAGCAGCTTGGGGTCAGGACAGGGGCTAGGGGGCCCAGATACGCAGTATTTT
>-|TRBJ2-6|15|TRBV27|-
CASSLTARGANVLTF
TGTGCCAGCAGTTTGACGGCGAGGGGGGCCAACGTCCTGACTTTC
>few|TRBJ1-1|13|TRBV2|-
CASSAGENTEAFF
TGTGCCAGCAGTGCAGGGGAGAACACTGAAGCTTTCTTT
>-|TRBJ2-2|12|TRBV9|-
CASTRNTGELFF
TGTGCCAGCACCAGGAATACCGGGGAGCTGTTTTTT